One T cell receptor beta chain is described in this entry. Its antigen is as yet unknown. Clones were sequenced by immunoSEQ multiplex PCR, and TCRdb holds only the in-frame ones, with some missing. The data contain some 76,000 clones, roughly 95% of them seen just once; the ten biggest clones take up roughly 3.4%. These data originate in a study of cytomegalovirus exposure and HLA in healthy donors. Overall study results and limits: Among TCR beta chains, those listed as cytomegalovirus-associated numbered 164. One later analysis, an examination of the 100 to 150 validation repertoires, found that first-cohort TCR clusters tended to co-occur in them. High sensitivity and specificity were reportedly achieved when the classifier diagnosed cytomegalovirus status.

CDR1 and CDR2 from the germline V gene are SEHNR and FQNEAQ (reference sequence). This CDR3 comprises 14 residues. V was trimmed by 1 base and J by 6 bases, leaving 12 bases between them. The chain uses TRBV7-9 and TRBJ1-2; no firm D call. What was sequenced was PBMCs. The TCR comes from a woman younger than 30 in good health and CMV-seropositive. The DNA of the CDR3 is TGTGCCAGCAGCTTAGATGCGGGAGTCCATGGCTACACCTTC. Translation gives CASSLDAGVHGYTF.